The subject of this entry is one T cell receptor (beta chain). This entry is derived from a study of T cell changes during pregnancy in multiple sclerosis. Germline assignment: CDR1 SGHDT and CDR2 YYEEEE. CDR3 length equals 14 residues. The germline V and J ends were trimmed by 0 bases and 4 bases, with 11 bases remaining between them. Assay used: immunoSEQ multiplex PCR; TCRdb lists only in-frame clones, some missing. Of tens of thousands of clones in the sample, roughly nine tenths were seen once. This specimen consisted of CD8+ T cells from peripheral blood mononuclear cells, obtained before pregnancy. The source is a female donor with multiple sclerosis, enrolled in a pregnancy study. This rearrangement joins TRBV5-6 to TRBJ2-7, with a tentative D call TRBD2 (6 bases). CDR3 protein: CASSLGGDWYEQYF. CDR3 DNA sequence: TGTGCCAGCAGCTTGGGTGGGGACTGGTACGAGCAGTACTTC. Full variable domain (missing parts from reference TRBV5-6 and TRBJ2-7): DAGVTQSPTHLIKTRGQQVTLRCSPKSGHDTVSWYQQALGQGPQFIFQYYEEEERQRGNFPDRFSGHQFPNYSSELNVNALLLGDSALYLCASSLGGDWYEQYFGPGTRLTVT.